This T cell receptor (beta chain) was captured by sequencing in a study of blood T cell repertoires in COVID-19. Study-wide context: Samples taken during acute and convalescent COVID-19 were collected in the United States, Italy and Spain. T cells, B-cell-depleted T cells, or PBMCs supplied cDNA or gDNA.

Participants, about 18 to 90 years old, spanned approximately 25 US areas. Germline-derived CDR1 and CDR2 are MNHEY and SMNVEV (reference sequence). This CDR3 region has 16 residues. The V and J ends lost 6 bases and 6 bases, in that order; junction bases with no gene match: 9. Original data processing: Reference gene primer amplification in the assay estimated nucleated cell counts. Produced via immunoSEQ multiplex PCR; TCRdb's table is partial and in-frame only. That table is the source of V, J and clone size, and D and trimming were worked out from the DNA. The sample has about 400,000 clones; roughly 86% are singletons.

The genes are TRBV27 and TRBJ2-3, with TRBD2 matching over 13 bases. Sequenced sample: PBMCs or T cells enriched from blood (not recorded which). The sequence was collected from a woman in her 30s who had recovered from COVID-19. CDR3 coding DNA: TGTGCCAGCAGCTACCTTACTAGCGGGAGGGAGGATACGCAGTATTTT. This sequence encodes CASSYLTSGREDTQYF.